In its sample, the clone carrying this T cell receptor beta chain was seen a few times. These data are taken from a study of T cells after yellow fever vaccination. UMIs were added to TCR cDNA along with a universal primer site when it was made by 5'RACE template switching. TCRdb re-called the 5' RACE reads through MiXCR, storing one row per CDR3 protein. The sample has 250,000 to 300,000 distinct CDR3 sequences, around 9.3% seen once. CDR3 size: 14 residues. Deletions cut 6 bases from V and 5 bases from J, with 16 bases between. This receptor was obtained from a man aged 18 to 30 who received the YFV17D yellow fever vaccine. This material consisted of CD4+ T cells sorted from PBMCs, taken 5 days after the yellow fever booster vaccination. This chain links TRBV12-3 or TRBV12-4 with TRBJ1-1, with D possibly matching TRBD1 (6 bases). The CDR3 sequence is CASRSNRVQTEAFF. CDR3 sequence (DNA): TGTGCCAGCAGGTCTAACAGGGTTCAGACTGAAGCTTTCTTT.